Below are 2 T cell receptor beta chains sequenced from a single sample in a study of regulatory T cells in long-lasting Graves disease. Documented time point: newly diagnosed GD, antithyroid drugs for less than 3 months. RNA isolated from PBMCs was used to make the TCR library. For TCR beta, libraries came from iRepertoire HTBI primers and Arm-PCR of CDR3 regions. TCRdb recomputed calls from the multiplex PCR reads with MiXCR, one row per CDR3 protein. The sample contains 300,000 to 400,000 distinct CDR3 sequences, 15% to 19% of which appear only once. The specimen was peripheral blood mononuclear cells (PBMCs), collected at new diagnosis, from a patient treated with antithyroid drugs. These receptors originate from a female donor with Graves disease.

This clonotype showed up just a few times. CDR3 amino acids: CASSFGGALQETQYF. The CDR3 nucleotides read TGTGCCAGCAGCTTCGGCGGGGCTCTCCAAGAGACCCAGTACTTC. V gene TRBV11-2 combines with J gene TRBJ2-5, with D perhaps matching TRBD2 (6 bases). The CDR3 has 15 residues. Germline values: CDR1 SGHAT, CDR2 FQNNGV. V was pared by 3 bases and J by 1 base, with 12 bases between.

Only a few counts were recorded for this clonotype. The chain recombines TRBV27 with TRBJ1-6; D unclear. The CDR3 is 14 amino acids. V lost 8 bases and J lost 7, with 15 bases in between. In germline, CDR1 is MNHEY, CDR2 SMNVEV (reference sequence). The CDR3 sequence: CASGVNFRNSPLHF. The DNA for the CDR3 is TGTGCCAGCGGGGTGAACTTCAGGAATTCACCCCTCCACTTT.